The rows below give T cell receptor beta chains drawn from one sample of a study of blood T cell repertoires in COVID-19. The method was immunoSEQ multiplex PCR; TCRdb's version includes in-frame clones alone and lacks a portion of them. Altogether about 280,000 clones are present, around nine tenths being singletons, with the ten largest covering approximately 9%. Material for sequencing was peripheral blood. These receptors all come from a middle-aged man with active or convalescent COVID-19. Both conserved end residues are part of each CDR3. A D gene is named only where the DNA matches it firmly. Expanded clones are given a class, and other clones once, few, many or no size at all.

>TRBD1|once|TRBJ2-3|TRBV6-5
CASRDRPVSDTQYF
TGTGCCAGCAGGGACAGGCCTGTTTCAGATACGCAGTATTTT
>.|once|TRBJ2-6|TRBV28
CASSRLGGANVLTF
TGTGCCAGCAGCCGCCTCGGTGGGGCCAACGTCCTGACTTTC
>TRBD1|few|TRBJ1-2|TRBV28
CASNPQGAVSYGYTF
TGTGCCAGCAACCCCCAGGGGGCGGTAAGCTATGGCTACACCTTC
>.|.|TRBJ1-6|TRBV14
CASSQDPGTPLRNSPLHF
TGTGCCAGCAGCCAAGATCCGGGAACCCCACTTCGTAATTCACCCCTCCACTTT
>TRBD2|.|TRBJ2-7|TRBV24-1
CATSDSRAREVYEQYF
TGTGCCACCAGTGATTCCCGGGCCCGGGAGGTCTACGAGCAGTACTTC
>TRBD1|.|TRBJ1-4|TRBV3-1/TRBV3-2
CASSQKQGAGEKLFF
TGTGCCAGCAGCCAAAAACAGGGGGCTGGTGAAAAACTGTTTTTT
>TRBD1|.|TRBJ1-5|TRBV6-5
CASRERTGGNQPQHF
TGTGCCAGCAGGGAGAGGACAGGGGGCAATCAGCCCCAGCATTTT
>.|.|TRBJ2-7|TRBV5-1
CASSRLALDYEQYF
TGCGCCAGCAGCCGGCTGGCTCTAGACTACGAGCAGTACTTC
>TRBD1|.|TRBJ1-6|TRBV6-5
CASSYGDRGDFALHF
TGTGCCAGCAGTTACGGAGACAGGGGGGACTTCGCCCTCCACTTT
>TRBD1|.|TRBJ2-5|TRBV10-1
CASSGTGGAKTQYF
TGCGCCAGCAGTGGGACAGGGGGCGCGAAGACCCAGTACTTC
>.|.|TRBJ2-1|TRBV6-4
CASSGGGEEFF
TGTGCCAGCAGTGGGGGCGGAGAGGAGTTCTTC
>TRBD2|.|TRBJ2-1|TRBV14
CASSPRLAGGPDEQFF
TGTGCCAGCAGCCCTCGACTAGCGGGAGGGCCTGATGAGCAGTTCTTC
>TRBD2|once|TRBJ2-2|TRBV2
CASSVTAGDTGELFF
TGTGCCAGCAGCGTTACAGCGGGAGACACCGGGGAGCTGTTTTTT
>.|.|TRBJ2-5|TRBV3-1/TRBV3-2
CASSQGLGSETQYF
TGTGCCAGCAGCCAAGGGTTGGGCTCAGAGACCCAGTACTTC
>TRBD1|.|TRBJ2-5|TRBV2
CASNQPWTGGQETQYF
TGTGCCAGCAACCAGCCTTGGACAGGGGGGCAAGAGACCCAGTACTTC
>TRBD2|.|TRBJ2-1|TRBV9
CASSGRGGGSEQFF
TGTGCCAGCAGCGGGCGGGGGGGCGGAAGTGAGCAGTTCTTC
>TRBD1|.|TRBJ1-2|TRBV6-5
CAIVDRENYGYTF
TGTGCCATCGTGGACAGGGAGAACTATGGCTACACCTTC
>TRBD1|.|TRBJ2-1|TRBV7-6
CASSPNRRDRVGQIYEQFF
TGTGCCAGCAGCCCCAATCGCCGGGACAGGGTAGGACAGATCTATGAGCAGTTCTTC
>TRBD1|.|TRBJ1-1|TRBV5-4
CASSPQQGAIVTEAFF
TGTGCCAGCAGCCCGCAACAGGGGGCGATAGTCACTGAAGCTTTCTTT
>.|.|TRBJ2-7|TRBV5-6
CASSLASGTVSYEQYF
TGTGCCAGCAGCTTGGCCTCCGGGACTGTCTCCTACGAGCAGTACTTC
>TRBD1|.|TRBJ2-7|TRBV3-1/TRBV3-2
CASRSDRGLGEQYF
TGTGCCAGCAGGTCAGACAGGGGGCTTGGCGAGCAGTACTTC
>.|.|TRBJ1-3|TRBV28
CASSLVGSGNTIYF
TGTGCCAGCAGTTTAGTGGGGAGTGGAAACACCATATATTTT
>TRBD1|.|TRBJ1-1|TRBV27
CASSFEGAGNTEAFF
TGTGCCAGCAGTTTTGAGGGGGCTGGGAACACTGAAGCTTTCTTT
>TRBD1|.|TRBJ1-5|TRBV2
CASKGEGGPQPQHF
TGTGCCAGCAAAGGCGAAGGGGGCCCTCAGCCCCAGCATTTT
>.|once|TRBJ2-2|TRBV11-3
CASSFSGTSIGELFF
TGTGCCAGCAGCTTCTCCGGGACTTCCATCGGGGAGCTGTTTTTT
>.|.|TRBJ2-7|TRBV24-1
CATSDYSNPYEQYF
TGTGCCACCAGTGATTACTCCAACCCCTACGAGCAGTACTTC
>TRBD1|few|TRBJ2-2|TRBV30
CAWSARWTGRNTGELFF
TGTGCCTGGAGTGCGCGATGGACAGGGCGGAACACCGGGGAGCTGTTTTTT
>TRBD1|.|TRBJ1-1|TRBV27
CASRQGYTEAFF
TGTGCCAGTAGACAGGGTTACACTGAAGCTTTCTTT
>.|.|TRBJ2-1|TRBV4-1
CASSQTRSYNEQFF
TGCGCCAGCAGCCAAACTAGGTCCTACAATGAGCAGTTCTTC
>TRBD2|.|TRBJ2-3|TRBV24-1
CATSELAGGSSDTQYF
TGTGCCACCAGTGAATTAGCGGGAGGAAGCTCAGATACGCAGTATTTT
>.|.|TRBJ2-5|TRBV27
CASRHNQETQYF
TGTGCCAGCAGACACAACCAAGAGACCCAGTACTTC
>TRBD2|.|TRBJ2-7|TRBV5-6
CASSKGLAGLGLEQYF
TGTGCCAGCAGCAAGGGACTAGCGGGCCTGGGCCTCGAGCAGTACTTC
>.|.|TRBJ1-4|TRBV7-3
CASSLMAAKGGEKLFF
TGTGCCAGCAGCTTAATGGCCGCAAAGGGAGGCGAAAAACTGTTTTTT
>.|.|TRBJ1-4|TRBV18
CASSSSRQGEKLFF
TGTGCCAGCTCATCCAGCCGTCAGGGGGAAAAACTGTTTTTT
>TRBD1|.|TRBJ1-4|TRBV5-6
CASSYPTGEGEKLFF
TGTGCCAGCAGCTATCCGACAGGGGAGGGTGAAAAACTGTTTTTT
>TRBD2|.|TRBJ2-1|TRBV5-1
CASSLAEGTNHNEQFF
TGCGCCAGCAGCTTGGCCGAGGGGACTAATCACAATGAGCAGTTCTTC
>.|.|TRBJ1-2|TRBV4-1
CASSQDPTSYGGAWGYTF
TGCGCCAGCAGCCAAGATCCCACCTCCTATGGGGGGGCCTGGGGCTACACCTTC
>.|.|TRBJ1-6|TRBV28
CASSIYTGNSPLHF
TGTGCCAGCAGTATTTACACAGGCAATTCACCCCTCCACTTT
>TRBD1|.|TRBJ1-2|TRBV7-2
CASSLSLTGRYGYTF
TGTGCCAGCAGCTTGAGCCTGACAGGGCGCTATGGCTACACCTTC
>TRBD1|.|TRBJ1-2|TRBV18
CASSPDGTGLGYGYTF
TGTGCCAGCTCACCGGACGGGACAGGGTTGGGCTATGGCTACACCTTC
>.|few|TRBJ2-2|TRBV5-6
CASSLYSPEGELFF
TGTGCCAGCAGCTTGTACAGCCCGGAAGGGGAGCTGTTTTTT
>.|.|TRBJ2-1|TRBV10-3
CAIRQGPYNEQFF
TGTGCCATCAGACAGGGTCCGTACAATGAGCAGTTCTTC
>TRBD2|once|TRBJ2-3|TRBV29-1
CSVELAGPPSTDTQYF
TGCAGCGTTGAACTAGCGGGGCCGCCTAGCACAGATACGCAGTATTTT
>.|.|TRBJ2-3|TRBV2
CASSQNTDTQYF
TGTGCCAGCAGCCAAAACACAGATACGCAGTATTTT
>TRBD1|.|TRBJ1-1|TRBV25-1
CASRDLGTGAVTEAFF
TGTGCCAGCAGAGATCTCGGGACAGGAGCAGTCACTGAAGCTTTCTTT
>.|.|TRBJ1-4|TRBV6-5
CASSPYRDTNEKLFF
TGTGCCAGCAGTCCTTACAGGGATACTAATGAAAAACTGTTTTTT
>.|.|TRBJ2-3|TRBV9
CASSVGEDTQYF
TGTGCCAGCAGCGTAGGAGAAGATACGCAGTATTTT
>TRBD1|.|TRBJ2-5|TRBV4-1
CASSQAPDRGRGTQYF
TGCGCCAGCAGCCAAGCCCCGGACAGGGGGCGCGGGACCCAGTACTTC
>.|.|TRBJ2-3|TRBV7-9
CASSPTETSTDTQYF
TGTGCCAGCAGCCCGACAGAAACTAGCACAGATACGCAGTATTTT
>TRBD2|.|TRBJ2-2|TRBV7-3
CASSLVAGAGELFF
TGTGCCAGCAGCTTAGTAGCGGGAGCCGGGGAGCTGTTTTTT
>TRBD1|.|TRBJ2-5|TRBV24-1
CATSEGTGIETQYF
TGTGCCACCAGTGAAGGGACAGGGATCGAGACCCAGTACTTC
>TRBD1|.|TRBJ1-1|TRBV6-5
CASSYSNRGHNTEAFF
TGTGCCAGCAGTTACTCGAACAGGGGCCATAACACTGAAGCTTTCTTT
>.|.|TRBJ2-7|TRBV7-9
CASSSGLADEQYF
TGTGCCAGCAGCTCGGGACTTGCTGACGAGCAGTACTTC
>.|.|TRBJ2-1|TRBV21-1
CASSVRLAGWDNEQFF
TGTGCCAGCAGCGTGCGGCTAGCGGGGTGGGACAATGAGCAGTTCTTC
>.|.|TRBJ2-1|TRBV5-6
CASSLQSNEQFF
TGTGCCAGCAGCTTACAAAGCAATGAGCAGTTCTTC
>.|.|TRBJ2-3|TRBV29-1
CSVGYTDTQYF
TGCAGCGTTGGCTACACAGATACGCAGTATTTT
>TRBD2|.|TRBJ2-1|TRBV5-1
CASGLAGGIYNEQFF
TGCGCCAGTGGACTAGCGGGGGGTATATACAATGAGCAGTTCTTC
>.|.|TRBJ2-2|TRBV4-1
CASSHPGEPLGELFF
TGCGCCAGCAGCCACCCGGGGGAACCTCTCGGGGAGCTGTTTTTT
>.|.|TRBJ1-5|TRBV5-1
CASSEGNSNQPQHF
TGCGCCAGCAGTGAGGGAAATAGCAATCAGCCCCAGCATTTT
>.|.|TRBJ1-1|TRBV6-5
CASSYSKRRNTEAFF
TGTGCCAGCAGTTACTCGAAAAGGAGGAACACTGAAGCTTTCTTT